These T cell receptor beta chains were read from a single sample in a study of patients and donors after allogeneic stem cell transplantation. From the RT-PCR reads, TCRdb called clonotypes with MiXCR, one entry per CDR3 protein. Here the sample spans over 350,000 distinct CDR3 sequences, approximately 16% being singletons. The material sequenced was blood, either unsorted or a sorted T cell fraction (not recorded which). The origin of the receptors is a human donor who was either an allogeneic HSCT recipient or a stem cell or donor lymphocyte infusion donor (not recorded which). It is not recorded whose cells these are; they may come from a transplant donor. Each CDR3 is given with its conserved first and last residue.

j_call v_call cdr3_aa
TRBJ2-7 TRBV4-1 CASSQVPGQTSYEQYF
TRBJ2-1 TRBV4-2 CASSQVARGGWNEQFF
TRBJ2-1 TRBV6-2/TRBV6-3 CASSPGARYNEQFF
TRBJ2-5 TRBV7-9 CASSSNRALQETQYF
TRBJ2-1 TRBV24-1 CATEGVAGVRGEQFF
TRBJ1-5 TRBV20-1 CSARDPRTGFSNQPQHF
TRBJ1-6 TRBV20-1 CSARDFGQGPPATHSPLHF
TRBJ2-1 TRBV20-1 CSAPRERGGGEQFF
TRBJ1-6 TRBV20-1 CSARERTGRNSPLHF
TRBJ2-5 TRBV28 CASSPRTGREETQYF
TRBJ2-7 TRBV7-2 CASSLDVLRVEQYF